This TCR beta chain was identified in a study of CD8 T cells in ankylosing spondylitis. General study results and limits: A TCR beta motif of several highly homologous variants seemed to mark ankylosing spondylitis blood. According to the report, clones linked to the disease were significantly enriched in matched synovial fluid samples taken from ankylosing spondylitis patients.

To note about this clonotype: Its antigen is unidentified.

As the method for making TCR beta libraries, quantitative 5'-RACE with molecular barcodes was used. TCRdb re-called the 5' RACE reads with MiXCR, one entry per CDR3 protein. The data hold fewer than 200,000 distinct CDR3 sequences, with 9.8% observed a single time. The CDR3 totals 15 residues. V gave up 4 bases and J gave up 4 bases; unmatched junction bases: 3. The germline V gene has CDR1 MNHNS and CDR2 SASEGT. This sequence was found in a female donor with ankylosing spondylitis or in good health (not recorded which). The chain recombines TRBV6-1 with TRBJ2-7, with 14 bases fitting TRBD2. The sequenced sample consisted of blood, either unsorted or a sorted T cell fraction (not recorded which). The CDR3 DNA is TGTGCCAGCAGTGCTCGGACTAGCGGGAGGTACGAGCAGTACTTC. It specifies CASSARTSGRYEQYF.